This T cell receptor (beta chain) was profiled in a study of blood T cell repertoires in COVID-19. Turning to the study itself: Nucleic acid was either cDNA or gDNA, and it came from T cells, B-cell-depleted T cells, or PBMCs.

The germline V gene encodes CDR1 SGHNT and CDR2 YYREEE (reference sequence). With V trimmed by 3 bases and J by 8 bases, 2 bases remained unmatched. This CDR3 comprises 12 residues. Per the original data handling: Estimates of nucleated cell counts were drawn from the amplification of reference gene primers. Assay used: immunoSEQ multiplex PCR; TCRdb lists only in-frame clones, some missing. V and J calls and clone size are given by that table; D and trimming were obtained from the DNA. The sample yields tens of thousands of clones, less than 90% seen once. Sequenced: peripheral blood. The J gene is TRBJ1-1, the V gene TRBV5-4, with TRBD1 identical over 9 bases. This clonotype originated in a human donor in a cohort sampled during active COVID-19. The DNA of the CDR3 is TGTGCCAGCAGCTGGACAGGGGCAGAAGCTTTCTTT. It is translated as CASSWTGAEAFF.